This is a list of T cell receptor beta chains from one sample in a study of T cells in Graves' hyperthyroidism and ophthalmopathy. TCRdb called the multiplex PCR reads again in MiXCR, with one record for every CDR3 protein. The top ten clones hold about 16% of a sample with 550,000 to 800,000 distinct CDR3 sequences, 17% of them seen once. Sample: blood. The receptors shown here come from a man aged 50 to 59 with Graves' hyperthyroidism. CDR3s include the opening cysteine and the closing phenylalanine or tryptophan.

CDR3aa: CASSLSPGGFTGANVLTF; v_gene: TRBV11-3; j_gene: TRBJ2-6
CDR3aa: CASSLAVRLNTEAFF; v_gene: TRBV5-5; j_gene: TRBJ1-1
CDR3aa: CASGDRVFQPQHF; v_gene: TRBV6-2/TRBV6-3; j_gene: TRBJ1-5
CDR3aa: CASRLAGGLLEQFF; v_gene: TRBV6-2/TRBV6-3; j_gene: TRBJ2-1
CDR3aa: CASSALAGTTDTQYF; v_gene: TRBV11-2; j_gene: TRBJ2-3
CDR3aa: CASSLAGPHGDTGELFF; v_gene: TRBV7-8; j_gene: TRBJ2-2
CDR3aa: CASSPPDIYNEQFF; v_gene: TRBV28; j_gene: TRBJ2-1
CDR3aa: CASSMDRERTEAFF; v_gene: TRBV19; j_gene: TRBJ1-1
CDR3aa: CASSQQLNQPQHF; v_gene: TRBV3-1; j_gene: TRBJ1-5
CDR3aa: CASSFKRWGDEQFF; v_gene: TRBV28; j_gene: TRBJ2-1
CDR3aa: CASSYGNNSPLHF; v_gene: TRBV7-6; j_gene: TRBJ1-6
CDR3aa: CSVEEPDTEAFF; v_gene: TRBV29-1; j_gene: TRBJ1-1
CDR3aa: CASSHTVSGNTIYF; v_gene: TRBV28; j_gene: TRBJ1-3
CDR3aa: CASSLGRGSNDEQYF; v_gene: TRBV5-1; j_gene: TRBJ2-7
CDR3aa: CASSGSTGPGANVLTF; v_gene: TRBV11-2; j_gene: TRBJ2-6
CDR3aa: CSARDASSYNEQFF; v_gene: TRBV20-1; j_gene: TRBJ2-1
CDR3aa: CSAGGGDTGELFF; v_gene: TRBV20-1; j_gene: TRBJ2-2
CDR3aa: CASSTRTSSDNEQFF; v_gene: TRBV6-2/TRBV6-3; j_gene: TRBJ2-1
CDR3aa: CASGILGGVKNIQYF; v_gene: TRBV7-2; j_gene: TRBJ2-4
CDR3aa: CAGSLAPGVPGANVLTF; v_gene: TRBV7-9; j_gene: TRBJ2-6
CDR3aa: CASSSTDYSGNTIYF; v_gene: TRBV12-3/TRBV12-4; j_gene: TRBJ1-3
CDR3aa: CASSYSIAWGANVLTF; v_gene: TRBV6-2/TRBV6-3; j_gene: TRBJ2-6
CDR3aa: CASSYAEWSSYEQYF; v_gene: TRBV6-5; j_gene: TRBJ2-7
CDR3aa: CSATGTSGRAYTGELFF; v_gene: TRBV20-1; j_gene: TRBJ2-2
CDR3aa: CASSEGQFNTGELFF; v_gene: TRBV2; j_gene: TRBJ2-2
CDR3aa: CASSLVRHTDTQYF; v_gene: TRBV6-2/TRBV6-3; j_gene: TRBJ2-3
CDR3aa: CASKTGSPLHF; v_gene: TRBV6-4; j_gene: TRBJ1-6
CDR3aa: CASSLNSGGFRETQYF; v_gene: TRBV11-2; j_gene: TRBJ2-5
CDR3aa: CASSLWAGDSGYTF; v_gene: TRBV28; j_gene: TRBJ1-2